This T cell receptor (beta chain) originates from a study of graft-versus-host responses after intestinal transplantation. Study-wide context: The whole recipient group had anti-thymocyte globulin induction followed by tacrolimus and steroids for two to three years. Overall study findings and caveats: Recipient marrow showed GvH clones, some seen first in ileum or blood. Across patients carrying graft-donor T cell macrochimerism, allografts held high graft-versus-host to host-versus-graft clonal ratios. Circulating GvH clone levels at their peak were associated with HvG declines (early post-transplant).

Of note for this clone: Its antigen is still unknown.

Germline CDR1 and CDR2: SGHTA and FQGTGA. The CDR3 is 17 residues long. V lost 2 bases and J 1 base, leaving 17 bases between the germline ends. The protocol was immunoSEQ multiplex PCR, while the TCRdb copy is restricted to in-frame clones and leaves out a portion. The sample has over 85,000 clones; approximately 94% are singletons. The source material was unstimulated CD4+ T cells sorted from spleen or lymph node cells, sampled before transplant. This TCR came from a human donor who was the organ donor for an intestinal transplant. This sequence joins TRBV7-3 and TRBJ1-2; D not certain. In nucleotides, the CDR3 is TGTGCCAGCAGCTTAGAAGGAGGAGGGAGACTTAACTATGGCTACACCTTC. It specifies CASSLEGGGRLNYGYTF.